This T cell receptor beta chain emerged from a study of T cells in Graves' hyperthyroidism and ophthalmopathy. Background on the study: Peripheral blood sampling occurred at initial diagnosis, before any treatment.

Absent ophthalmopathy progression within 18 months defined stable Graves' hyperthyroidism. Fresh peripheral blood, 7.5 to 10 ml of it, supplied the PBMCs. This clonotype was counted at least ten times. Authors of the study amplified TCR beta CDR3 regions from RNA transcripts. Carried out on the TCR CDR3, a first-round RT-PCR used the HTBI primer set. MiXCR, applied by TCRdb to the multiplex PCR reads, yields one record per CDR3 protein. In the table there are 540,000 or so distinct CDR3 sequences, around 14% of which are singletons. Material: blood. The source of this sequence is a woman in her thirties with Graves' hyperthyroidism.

The CDR3 DNA sequence: TGTGCCAGCAAAAAGGTCGGCAGGACCAACTACGAGCAGTACTTC. Its protein is CASKKVGRTNYEQYF. This chain joins TRBV6-1 and TRBJ2-7; D unclear. CDR1 MNHNS and CDR2 SASEGT come from the germline V gene. V was pared by 7 bases and J by 3 bases, with 19 bases between. The CDR3 contains 15 residues.